The 13 T cell receptor beta chains below come from one sample, sequenced in a study of blood T cell repertoires in COVID-19 (dated by TCRdb to about 2020). The library was prepared using the immunoSEQ multiplex PCR assay. The table was pulled from immuneACCESS by TCRdb, which kept in-frame rearrangements only. Such tables lose some clones; where checked, under half of the loss comes from unresolved V genes, and the rest has no known cause. The sample table shows 13,000 or so clones, and less than 85% are seen once. Clones ranked in the top ten supply 15% to 20% of the sample. Material: peripheral blood. Every receptor here comes from a man aged 35-49 years with active or convalescent COVID-19.

The chain carries TRBV4-1 and TRBJ2-3, with 9 bases fitting TRBD2. CDR1 is MGHRA and CDR2 is YSYEKL in the germline V gene. Losses at the gene ends were 6 bases for V and 2 bases for J; bases not matched to a gene: 6. CDR3 length: 15 amino acids. CDR3 in DNA: TGCGCCAGCAGGAAATCTAGCGGGGCCACAGATACGCAGTATTTT. Residues: CASRKSSGATDTQYF.

This chain uses TRBV15 with TRBJ1-2; 11 positions match TRBD1. Trimming at V came to 2 bases and at J to 7 bases, leaving 6 bases not matched to a gene. The CDR3 contains 15 residues. Germline lookup yields CDR1 LNHNV and CDR2 YYDKDF (reference sequence). CDR3 coding DNA: TGTGCCACCAGCAGATCCGGGACAGGGGGTAGTGGCTACACCTTC. Amino acids: CATSRSGTGGSGYTF.

The chain combines TRBV2 with TRBJ2-5; 7 bases align to TRBD2. CDR1 and CDR2 from the germline V gene are SNHLY and FYNNEI. Trimming at V came to 6 bases and at J to 1 base, leaving 5 bases not matched to a gene. The CDR3 runs to 14 residues. The DNA of the CDR3 is TGTGCCAGCAGATACGGGACTATCCAAGAGACCCAGTACTTC. This sequence encodes CASRYGTIQETQYF.

The chain recombines TRBV7-2 with TRBJ2-7; 8 bases fit TRBD1. Germline V CDR1 and CDR2: SGHTA, FQGNSA. J gave up 0 bases and V 1 base, and 8 bases lay outside the gene matches. This CDR3 comprises 17 residues. The DNA for the CDR3 is TGTGCCAGCAGCTTAGTGGGAGGTCAGGGGGCCTCCTACGAGCAGTACTTC. Protein: CASSLVGGQGASYEQYF.

This clone came up once. The chain has TRBV10-3 and TRBJ2-6; D remains ambiguous. The germline V and J ends were trimmed by 2 bases and 1 base, with 9 bases remaining between them. Looked up from germline, CDR1 is ENHRY and CDR2 is SYGVKD. CDR3 size: 16 residues. The CDR3 reads CAISETDSSGANVLTF. In DNA form, the CDR3 reads TGTGCCATCAGTGAGACAGATTCTTCTGGGGCCAACGTCCTGACTTTC.

The chain couples TRBV5-4 to TRBJ2-3; 7 positions agree with TRBD1. In germline, CDR1 is SGHNT, CDR2 YYREEE (reference sequence). V trimming: 3 bases; J trimming: 5 bases; junction bases outside the gene matches: 0. The CDR3 has 12 amino acids. Written as DNA, the CDR3 is TGTGCCAGCAGCTGGGACAGAGATACGCAGTATTTT. Protein product: CASSWDRDTQYF.

V usage is TRBV3-1 (or the pseudogene TRBV3-2) and J usage is TRBJ2-7, with TRBD2 identical over 7 bases. V dropped 4 bases and J dropped 2; count of bases not matched to a gene: 5. In germline, CDR1 is LGHDT, CDR2 YNNKEL (reference sequence). The CDR3 consists of 14 residues. CDR3 amino acids: CASSRAGLPYEQYF. The CDR3 nucleotides are TGTGCCAGCAGCCGAGCGGGACTACCCTACGAGCAGTACTTC.

This clone was observed once. The chain employs TRBV7-2 and TRBJ1-5; the match to TRBD1 covers 7 bases. J gave up 9 bases and V 5 bases, and 16 bases lay outside the gene matches. Germline loops: CDR1 SGHTA, CDR2 FQGNSA. There are 16 residues in the CDR3. This chain's CDR3 is CASSPQEDRSFGPQHF. In DNA form, the CDR3 reads TGTGCCAGCAGCCCCCAGGAGGACAGGAGCTTTGGGCCCCAGCATTTT.

The V and J genes are TRBV27 and TRBJ1-1, with a weak D call TRBD1 (6 bases). Trimming shortened V by 5 bases and J by 1 base, and 17 bases separated the two germline ends. Germline CDR1 and CDR2: MNHEY and SMNVEV (reference sequence). This CDR3 has 16 amino acids. DNA of the CDR3: TGTGCCAGCAGTCCGTGGGGGGGGCTGGGGAACACTGAAGCTTTCTTT. This gives the protein CASSPWGGLGNTEAFF.

The chain recombines TRBV5-1 with TRBJ1-5, with 7 positions matching TRBD1. J gave up 7 bases and V 0 bases, and 4 bases lay outside the gene matches. The germline V gene has CDR1 SGHRS and CDR2 YFSETQ. CDR3 length equals 14 residues. CDR3 bases: TGCGCCAGCAGCTTGGAAGGGGGCGGCCAGCCCCAGCATTTT. Encoded protein: CASSLEGGGQPQHF.

The rearrangement links TRBV5-4 to TRBJ2-2; D ambiguous. V dropped 3 bases and J dropped 6 bases, with 9 bases sitting between them. The CDR3 loop spans 13 amino acids. Looked up from germline, CDR1 is SGHNT and CDR2 is YYREEE (reference sequence). CDR3 coding DNA: TGTGCCAGCAGCTCCTCTCTCCCCGGGGAGCTGTTTTTT. Translation gives CASSSSLPGELFF.

In DNA form, the CDR3 reads TGTGCCAGCAGTTACTCCGGGGTCCTCACAGATACGCAGTATTTT. It is translated as CASSYSGVLTDTQYF. The chain combines TRBV6-5 with TRBJ2-3; weak D call: TRBD2 (5 bases). CDR1 is MNHEY, CDR2 SVGAGI, per germline. Trimming removed 0 bases from V and 2 bases from J, with 9 bases in between. The CDR3 is 15 residues long.

The genes are TRBV27 and TRBJ1-2; TRBD1 might be the D (6 bases). V lost 4 bases and J lost 4, with 13 bases in between. This CDR3 has 14 amino acids. Germline CDR1 MNHEY, CDR2 SMNVEV (reference sequence). The CDR3 loop reads CASSSLGGAYGYTF. Here the CDR3 DNA reads TGTGCCAGCAGTTCCCTAGGGGGTGCCTATGGCTACACCTTC.